One sample yielded the 28 T cell receptor beta chains listed below, sequenced in a study of shared clonotypes between healthy human individuals. Profiling relied on immunoSEQ multiplex PCR, and the TCRdb table lists in-frame clones only, not all of them. Here the sample spans under 600,000 clones, around 97% being singletons. Material: naive CD4+ T cells sorted from blood. As for subset: CD45RA+ positively selected. The receptors were sampled from a woman in her thirties in good health.

The genes are TRBV9 and TRBJ2-1; D not certain. Germline V lookup: CDR1 SGDLS, CDR2 YYNGEE. This CDR3 has 14 amino acids. The V end lost 0 bases, the J end lost 4 bases, and 8 bases lay between the germline ends. The CDR3 loop reads CASSVEGRYNEQFF. CDR3 bases: TGTGCCAGCAGCGTAGAGGGCAGATACAATGAGCAGTTCTTC.

This rearrangement joins TRBV5-5 to TRBJ2-7; D possibly corresponds to TRBD2 (5 bases). V lost 0 bases and J 3 bases, leaving 10 bases between the germline ends. The V gene's germline CDR1 is SGHKS and CDR2 YYEKEE (reference sequence). This CDR3 spans 14 amino acids. The CDR3 nucleotides read TGTGCCAGCAGCTTGGGTGCGGGTGTCTACGAGCAGTACTTC. Its protein product is CASSLGAGVYEQYF.

This sequence joins TRBV7-3 and TRBJ2-1, with D possibly being TRBD1 (6 bases). Germline CDR1 reads SGHTA; CDR2 reads FQGTGA. V was pared by 0 bases and J by 3 bases, with 15 bases between. The CDR3 runs to 17 residues. This CDR3 is CASSLTFRTEIYNEQFF. The CDR3 coding sequence is TGTGCCAGCAGCTTAACGTTCAGGACAGAAATCTACAATGAGCAGTTCTTC.

The V and J genes are TRBV7-8 and TRBJ2-3; 8 nucleotides align to TRBD2. This CDR3 region has 16 residues. J lost 2 bases, V lost 1 base, and 5 bases had no gene match. Germline CDR1 is SGHVS and CDR2 is FQNEAQ. The CDR3 DNA reads as TGTGCCAGCAGCTTAGTCGGCGGGGGGTTCACAGATACGCAGTATTTT. Its protein is CASSLVGGGFTDTQYF.

This chain uses TRBV5-1 with TRBJ1-3, with D unresolved. Deletions cut 1 base from V and 4 bases from J, with 9 bases between. The CDR3 extends over 14 amino acids. Germline V gives CDR1 SGHRS, CDR2 YFSETQ. CDR3 in amino acids: CASSLTNRGNTIYF. CDR3 DNA: TGCGCCAGCAGCTTGACAAACCGGGGAAACACCATATATTTT.

A single count supports this clone. The chain combines TRBV19 with TRBJ2-7; TRBD2 might be the D (6 bases). This CDR3 is built from 15 residues. V was clipped by 3 bases and J by 1 base, with 13 bases between them. Germline V gene lookup returns CDR1 LNHDA and CDR2 SQIVND (reference sequence). The CDR3 region is CASSIGGLASYEQYF. DNA for the CDR3: TGTGCCAGTAGTATTGGGGGACTTGCATCCTACGAGCAGTACTTC.

The chain employs TRBV12-5 and TRBJ1-2; D may be TRBD1 (5 bases). Germline V gene data show CDR1 as LGHNT and CDR2 as FRNRAP. The CDR3 has 16 amino acids. V was cut by 1 base and J by 3 bases, with 15 bases left in between. The CDR3 nucleotides read TGTGCTAGTGGTTTGGCGACGGGACCTTCGGACTATGGCTACACCTTC. Amino acid sequence: CASGLATGPSDYGYTF.

Remarks on this clone: This sample also contains other DNA sequences that code for the same CDR3. The rearrangement uses TRBV15 and TRBJ2-7; D uncertain. The CDR3 extends over 14 amino acids. Germline CDR1 LNHNV, CDR2 YYDKDF (reference sequence). Deletions cut 0 bases from V and 2 bases from J, with 8 bases between. CDR3 sequence: CATSRDFGTYEQYF. The CDR3 DNA is TGTGCCACCAGCAGAGATTTCGGCACCTACGAGCAGTACTTC.

This clone was observed once. The rearrangement joins TRBV7-9 to TRBJ2-5; D is possibly TRBD2 (7 bases). The J call is in doubt because the DNA end fits TRBJ2-7 better. CDR3 length: 14 amino acids. Per germline, CDR1 SEHNR and CDR2 FQNEAQ (reference sequence). This CDR3 reads CASSLAGGGYEQYF. CDR3 DNA sequence: TGTGCCAGCAGCTTAGCGGGAGGGGGTTACGAGCAGTACTTC.

This clone was observed a single time. The chain is built from TRBV29-1 and TRBJ2-5, with D possibly TRBD2 on 6 matching bases. The CDR3 totals 13 residues. V was cut by 7 bases and J by 1 base, with 13 bases left in between. Germline V gene lookup returns CDR1 SQVTM and CDR2 ANQGSEA. CDR3 in amino acids: CSAGSLFQETQYF. The CDR3 DNA sequence: TGCAGCGCCGGGAGTCTATTCCAAGAGACCCAGTACTTC.

The chain uses TRBV7-8 and TRBJ2-7; no firm D call. The CDR3 has 12 residues. Germline CDR1 reads SGHVS; CDR2 reads FQNEAQ. With 4 bases removed from V and 0 bases from J, the gap between germline ends came to 4 bases. CDR3 residues: CASSSSSYEQYF. The CDR3 DNA reads as TGTGCCAGCAGCTCGAGCTCCTACGAGCAGTACTTC.

The V and J genes are TRBV19 and TRBJ1-5; D is ambiguous. Germline V lookup: CDR1 LNHDA, CDR2 SQIVND (reference sequence). The V end lost 10 bases, the J end lost 3 bases, and 16 bases lay between the germline ends. This CDR3 is built from 14 residues. The CDR3 DNA is TGTGCCAATCATCTTATGGGTGACAATCAGCCCCAGCATTTT. Translated: CANHLMGDNQPQHF.

The chain recombines TRBV14 with TRBJ2-2, with a tentative D call TRBD1 (6 bases). The V end lost 3 bases, the J end lost 4 bases, and 18 bases lay between the germline ends. The germline V gene has CDR1 SGHDN and CDR2 FVKESK. This CDR3 has 17 amino acids. The chain's CDR3 is CASSQLSRGWFTGELFF. In nucleotides, the CDR3 is TGTGCCAGCAGCCAGTTGAGCAGGGGTTGGTTCACCGGGGAGCTGTTTTTT.

A single count supports this clone. The chain links TRBV27 to TRBJ1-2; tentative D call: TRBD1 (5 bases). The CDR3 sequence is 13 residues long. V was trimmed by 8 bases and J by 4 bases, leaving 14 bases between them. Per germline, CDR1 MNHEY and CDR2 SMNVEV (reference sequence). CDR3 in amino acids: CASGTDLGYGYTF. For the CDR3, the DNA is TGTGCCAGCGGGACGGATCTGGGCTATGGCTACACCTTC.

J is TRBJ2-1 and V is TRBV28, with TRBD1 matching over 7 bases. CDR3 length: 14 residues. Germline assignment: CDR1 MDHEN and CDR2 SYDVKM. The V segment lost 5 bases and the J segment 3 bases; nucleotides outside the gene matches: 4. The CDR3, as DNA: TGTGCCAGCAGTGGGGGACAGTACTACAATGAGCAGTTCTTC. Translated: CASSGGQYYNEQFF.

This sequence joins TRBV2 and TRBJ2-5, with 7 positions matching TRBD1. Germline V gene sequence: CDR1 SNHLY, CDR2 FYNNEI. V gave up 4 bases and J gave up 2 bases; unmatched junction bases: 1. The CDR3 spans 13 residues. The CDR3 DNA reads TGTGCCAGCAGTGGGGACAGACAAGAGACCCAGTACTTC. Translated: CASSGDRQETQYF.

The chain employs TRBV7-9 and TRBJ1-4; D ambiguous. CDR3 length: 14 amino acids. CDR1 is SEHNR and CDR2 is FQNEAQ in the germline V gene (reference sequence). Trimming cost V 5 bases and J 4 bases, with 11 bases left between them. CDR3 in DNA: TGTGCCAGCAGCCCGGGCTCGGTTAATGAAAAACTGTTTTTT. This sequence encodes CASSPGSVNEKLFF.

The chain links TRBV21-1 to TRBJ2-6; TRBD2 is the table's D call, not checked against the DNA. TRBV21-1 is a pseudogene segment. The CDR3 has 18 amino acids. DNA for the CDR3: TGTGCCAGCAGCATTAGGATACTACCCCTTCTCGGGGCCAACGTCCTGACTTTC. Amino acid sequence: CASSIRILPLLGANVLTF.

The chain recombines TRBV28 with TRBJ1-2; D is undetermined. The CDR3 contains 14 residues. Per germline, CDR1 MDHEN and CDR2 SYDVKM. V dropped 7 bases and J dropped 6 bases, with 18 bases sitting between them. The CDR3 sequence is CASTSPGQAHGYTF. CDR3 nucleotide sequence: TGTGCCAGCACCTCCCCCGGGCAGGCTCATGGCTACACCTTC.

The chain uses TRBV19 and TRBJ2-5; 9 bases fit TRBD2. The CDR3 covers 14 residues. Trimming removed 7 bases from V and 6 bases from J; junction bases left unmatched: 9. Germline loops: CDR1 LNHDA, CDR2 SQIVND (reference sequence). This chain's CDR3 is CASTDSGSRKTQYF. The CDR3 DNA reads as TGTGCCAGTACCGATAGCGGGAGTAGAAAGACCCAGTACTTC.

V gene TRBV28 combines with J gene TRBJ2-1; D uncertain. Looked up from germline, CDR1 is MDHEN and CDR2 is SYDVKM. The V end lost 8 bases, the J end lost 3 bases, and 20 bases lay between the germline ends. This CDR3 is 16 amino acids long. The CDR3 DNA sequence: TGTGCCAGCCTATCGGTGGGGTCGATGGGCTACAATGAGCAGTTCTTC. Its translation is CASLSVGSMGYNEQFF.

This chain joins TRBV28 and TRBJ2-3; TRBD2 might be the D (5 bases). V was clipped by 4 bases and J by 0 bases, with 11 bases between them. The CDR3 totals 15 residues. Germline CDR1 and CDR2: MDHEN and SYDVKM. The CDR3 DNA reads TGTGCCAGCAGTTCCGGGATCTCTAGCACAGATACGCAGTATTTT. This gives the protein CASSSGISSTDTQYF.

The chain uses TRBV4-2 and TRBJ1-4, with D perhaps TRBD1 (5 bases). CDR3 length: 16 residues. Trimming cost V 0 bases and J 8 bases, with 16 bases left between them. The V gene's germline CDR1 is LGHNA and CDR2 YNFKEQ. The CDR3 loop is CASSQDRKGHGEKLFF. The CDR3 region has the DNA TGTGCCAGCAGCCAAGATCGGAAGGGGCACGGGGAAAAACTGTTTTTT.

The CDR3 sequence is CASSALAGYNEQFF. CDR3 bases: TGTGCCAGCTCGGCGCTAGCGGGTTACAATGAGCAGTTCTTC. V is TRBV11-1 and J is TRBJ2-1; TRBD2 matches at 8 bases. V lost 8 bases, J lost 4 bases, and 7 bases stayed unmatched. The CDR3 totals 14 residues. In germline, CDR1 is SGHAT, CDR2 FQDESV (reference sequence).

The chain combines TRBV9 with TRBJ2-3; unclear D gene. V was cut by 3 bases and J by 6 bases, with 11 bases left in between. CDR3 length: 13 residues. From germline, CDR1 is SGDLS and CDR2 YYNGEE. DNA of the CDR3: TGTGCCAGCAGCGACGCCGGAAGCGATACGCAGTATTTT. The encoded protein is CASSDAGSDTQYF.

The rearrangement links TRBV28 to TRBJ1-2; D is undetermined. This CDR3 region has 13 residues. CDR1 is MDHEN and CDR2 is SYDVKM in the germline V gene. V lost 1 base, J lost 6 bases, and 9 bases lay in between. In DNA, the CDR3 is TGTGCCAGCAGTTTATCAGGCTTGGATGGCTACACCTTC. Translation gives CASSLSGLDGYTF.

The chain carries TRBV29-1 and TRBJ2-7; D uncertain. CDR1 is SQVTM and CDR2 is ANQGSEA in the germline V gene. The CDR3 runs to 13 residues. Deletions cut 0 bases from V and 1 base from J, with 7 bases between. This chain's CDR3 is CSVEDRLSYEQYF. The CDR3 nucleotides read TGCAGCGTTGAAGATCGACTTTCCTACGAGCAGTACTTC.

The V and J genes are TRBV5-1 and TRBJ2-2; 7 bases agree with TRBD1. The V and J ends lost 1 base and 2 bases, in that order; junction bases with no gene match: 5. Per germline, CDR1 SGHRS and CDR2 YFSETQ. This CDR3 has 16 residues. CDR3 DNA: TGCGCCAGCAGCTTGCGAGGGGGCTTTAACACCGGGGAGCTGTTTTTT. It is translated as CASSLRGGFNTGELFF.